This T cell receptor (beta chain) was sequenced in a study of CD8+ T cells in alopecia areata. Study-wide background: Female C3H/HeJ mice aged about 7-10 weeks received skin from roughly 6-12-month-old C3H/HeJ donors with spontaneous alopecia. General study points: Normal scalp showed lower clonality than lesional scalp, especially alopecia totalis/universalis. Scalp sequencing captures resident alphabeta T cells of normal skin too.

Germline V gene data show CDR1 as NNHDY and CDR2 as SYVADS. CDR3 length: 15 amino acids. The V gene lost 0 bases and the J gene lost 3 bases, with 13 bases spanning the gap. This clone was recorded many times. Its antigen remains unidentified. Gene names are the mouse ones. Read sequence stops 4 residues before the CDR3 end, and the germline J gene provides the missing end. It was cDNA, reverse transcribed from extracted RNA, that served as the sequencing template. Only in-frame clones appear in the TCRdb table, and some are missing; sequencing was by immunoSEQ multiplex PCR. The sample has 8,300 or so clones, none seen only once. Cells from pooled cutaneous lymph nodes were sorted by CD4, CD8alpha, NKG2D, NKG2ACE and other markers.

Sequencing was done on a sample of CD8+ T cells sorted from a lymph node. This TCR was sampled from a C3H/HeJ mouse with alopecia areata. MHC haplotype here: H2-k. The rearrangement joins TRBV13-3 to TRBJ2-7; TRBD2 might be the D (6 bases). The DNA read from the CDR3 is TGTGCCAGCAGTGATGCACCGGGACTTATCTAT. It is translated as CASSDAPGLIY. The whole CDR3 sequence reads CASSDAPGLIYEQYF.